A single sample gave rise to the 7 T cell receptor beta chains below, sequenced in a study of metastatic and nonmetastatic thyroid tumors. No treatment had been given to any patient before thyroid surgery. MiXCR reprocessed the PCR reads for TCRdb. The table shows 30,000 to 45,000 clones, with 25% to 30% occurring only once. The sequenced material came from blood. Receptors were obtained from a male donor with papillary thyroid cancer or a benign thyroid nodule (not recorded which). Some clones in this sample may be carry-over from other donors' samples.

This clone was recorded at least ten times. The chain uses TRBV20-1 and TRBJ2-1; the D is unclear. Germline CDR1 reads DFQATT; CDR2 reads SNEGSKA (reference sequence). The CDR3 is made up of 12 amino acids. Trimming removed 3 bases at V and 7 bases at J, with 10 bases between. The CDR3 sequence: CSASGPLNEQFF. DNA of the CDR3: TGCAGTGCTAGTGGTCCGCTTAATGAGCAGTTCTTC.

At least ten counts were recorded for this clone. The gene calls are TRBV7-8 and TRBJ2-2, with 11 positions matching TRBD1. Unmatched junction bases numbered 5, after V lost 5 bases and J lost 6 bases. This CDR3 has 15 amino acids. Per germline, CDR1 SGHVS and CDR2 FQNEAQ. This chain's CDR3 is CASSGDRGGAGELFF. The CDR3 DNA follows: TGTGCCAGCAGCGGGGACAGGGGGGGGGCCGGGGAGCTGTTTTTT. The full variable domain, in which reference TRBV7-8 and TRBJ2-2 provide the parts outside the CDR3, is GAGVSQSPRYKVAKRGQDVALRCDPISGHVSLFWYQQALGQGPEFLTYFQNEAQLDKSGLPSDRFFAERPEGSVSTLKIQRTQQEDSAVYLCASSGDRGGAGELFFGEGSRLTVL.

This clone was recorded at least ten times. The rearrangement links TRBV5-4 to TRBJ2-1; TRBD2 matches 7 bases. V shed 0 bases, J shed 7 bases, and the junction held 10 bases outside the gene matches. This CDR3 has 16 residues. Germline CDR1 SGHNT, CDR2 YYREEE (reference sequence). The CDR3 bases are TGTGCCAGCAGCTTGGATGACCGCGGGAGACTAAATGAGCAGTTCTTC. It is translated as CASSLDDRGRLNEQFF.

This clone is classed as medium-sized. V usage is TRBV28 and J usage is TRBJ2-6; weak D call: TRBD1 (5 bases). V lost 3 bases, J lost 4 bases, and 10 bases lay in between. The CDR3 is 15 amino acids. The germline V gene has CDR1 MDHEN and CDR2 SYDVKM. CDR3 amino acids: CASSFFRGGANVLTF. The CDR3 DNA is TGTGCCAGCAGTTTTTTTAGGGGCGGGGCCAACGTCCTGACTTTC.

Ten or more counts support this clone. The chain uses TRBV3-1 and TRBJ2-6, with D hard to call. The length of the CDR3 is 18 residues. V was shortened by 4 bases and J by 2 bases, with 18 bases between the two germline ends. Germline V lookup: CDR1 LGHDT, CDR2 YNNKEL (reference sequence). The CDR3 is CASSRSGGLSPGANVLTF. Here the CDR3 DNA reads TGTGCCAGCAGCCGTTCGGGTGGTCTTTCTCCTGGGGCCAACGTCCTGACTTTC.

This chain joins TRBV19 and TRBJ2-7; 11 nucleotides align to TRBD2. CDR3 length: 15 amino acids. Unmatched junction bases numbered 4, after V lost 4 bases and J lost 2 bases. Germline V CDR1 and CDR2: LNHDA, SQIVND (reference sequence). CDR3 sequence: CASSTSGRTPYEQYF. DNA for the CDR3: TGTGCCAGTAGTACTAGCGGGAGGACCCCCTACGAGCAGTACTTC.

This clone is labeled as medium-sized. The rearrangement uses TRBV4-1 and TRBJ2-7; D might be TRBD2 (6 bases). The CDR3 loop spans 15 amino acids. Trimming removed 1 base at V and 2 bases at J, with 12 bases between. Germline assignment: CDR1 MGHRA and CDR2 YSYEKL. The CDR3 sequence is CASSQGEGEAYEQYF. CDR3 sequence (DNA): TGCGCCAGCAGCCAAGGGGAAGGGGAGGCCTACGAGCAGTACTTC.